The 23 T cell receptor beta chains given below trace back to one sample, sequenced in a study of CXCR3-negative and CXCR3-positive naive CD8 T cells (dated by TCRdb to between 2018 and 2020). The antigens of these receptors remain unknown. What the research found in general, with its limitations: TRB CDR3s from CXCR3-positive naive cells showed higher hydrophobicity (lower Kidera factor 4), lower energy, and higher strength and volume indices than CXCR3-negative naive cells.

Sequenced using a NextSeq 550. The Human TCR Profiling Kit (MiLaboratory) was used to prepare UMI-labeled 5' RACE TRB cDNA libraries. After the reads were reprocessed by TCRdb, one entry was made per CDR3 protein sequence, with no DNA. The sample's table covers roughly 4,700 distinct CDR3 sequences. The leading ten clones occupy about 2.5% of the sample. Sequenced sample: naive CXCR3+ CD8+ T cells from blood. Per the publication, the cell subset or site label means: CD45RO-CCR7+CD27+CD95- naive CD8+ T cells expressing CXCR3 (TNR3+). The receptor set was obtained from a human donor in good health. Some clones in this sample may be carry-over from other donors' samples.

The rearrangement uses TRBV29-1 and TRBJ2-1; the D gene TCRdb calls, TRBD1, cannot be checked with no DNA. Germline V gene lookup returns CDR1 SQVTM and CDR2 ANQGSEA. The length of the CDR3 is 14 residues. This chain's CDR3 is CSAWTGSSYNEQFF.

This clonotype ranks as large in terms of frequency. V is TRBV2 and J is TRBJ1-6; checking the TCRdb D call of TRBD1 is not possible without DNA. CDR1 is SNHLY, CDR2 FYNNEI, per germline. This CDR3 comprises 18 residues. CDR3 protein: CASSEAGLQGRAPSPLHF.

The V gene is TRBV29-1, the J gene TRBJ1-3; TCRdb indicates TRBD1, and absent DNA this call remains unverified. The germline gives CDR1 SQVTM, CDR2 ANQGSEA. This CDR3 is 16 amino acids long. The CDR3 here is CSALVPSQGAGNTIYF.

By frequency, this clonotype registers medium-sized. This chain joins TRBV25-1 and TRBJ2-5; as DNA is missing, the TRBD2 call by TCRdb cannot be tested. The CDR3 contains 15 residues. Germline CDR1 MGHDK, CDR2 SYGVNS. The CDR3 loop is CASSVERELEKTQYF.

This rearrangement joins TRBV4-2 to TRBJ2-1; the D call of TRBD1 rests on TCRdb alone, since no DNA is present to check it. CDR3 length equals 14 residues. The V gene's germline CDR1 is LGHNA and CDR2 YNFKEQ. The CDR3 region is CASSPSTGPDEQFF.

The chain has TRBV11-1 and TRBJ1-1. The CDR3 extends over 14 amino acids. Germline loops: CDR1 SGHAT, CDR2 FQDESV (reference sequence). The chain's CDR3 is CASSAGRRIAEAFF.

The chain recombines TRBV5-1 with TRBJ2-3. Germline V gene lookup returns CDR1 SGHRS and CDR2 YFSETQ. The CDR3 loop spans 17 amino acids. This CDR3 is CASSLDSYSTSTDTQYF. Full variable domain (rest looked up from reference TRBV5-1 and TRBJ2-3): KAGVTQTPRYLIKTRGQQVTLSCSPISGHRSVSWYQQTPGQGLQFLFEYFSETQRNKGNFPGRFSGRQFSNSRSEMNVSTLELGDSALYLCASSLDSYSTSTDTQYFGPGTRLTVL.

J is TRBJ2-7 and V is TRBV21-1; TCRdb returns TRBD2, unconfirmable since there is no DNA. TRBV21-1 has pseudogene status. The CDR3 covers 13 residues. CDR3 amino acids: CANPSDRVYEQYF.

V usage is TRBV28 and J usage is TRBJ2-1; TCRdb designates TRBD1, a call that cannot be tested without DNA. This CDR3 region has 12 residues. Germline assignment: CDR1 MDHEN and CDR2 SYDVKM. CDR3 residues: CATRQGYNEQFF. Looking up the rest from reference TRBV28 and TRBJ2-1 gives the full variable domain: DVKVTQSSRYLVKRTGEKVFLECVQDMDHENMFWYRQDPGLGLRLIYFSYDVKMKEKGDIPEGYSVSREKKERFSLILESASTNQTSMYLCATRQGYNEQFFGPGTRLTVL.

This rearrangement joins TRBV12-3 or TRBV12-4 to TRBJ2-5; TCRdb selects TRBD1, and the lack of DNA leaves this call unchecked. CDR3 size: 17 residues. This chain's CDR3 is CASSSTSGQGEGETQYF.

V is TRBV9 and J is TRBJ2-3; TCRdb reports TRBD2, a call that lacks DNA to check it against. This CDR3 has 16 amino acids. Germline V gene lookup returns CDR1 SGDLS and CDR2 YYNGEE. CDR3: CASSPSGLLLRDTQYF.

The chain carries TRBV4-3 and TRBJ2-5; TCRdb's D gene call, TRBD1, goes unchecked for lack of DNA. The CDR3 is made up of 15 amino acids. Germline lookup yields CDR1 LGHNA and CDR2 YSLEER. CDR3 protein: CASSQGTGNGETQYF.

The chain combines TRBV4-1 with TRBJ2-1; checking the TCRdb D call of TRBD1 is not possible without DNA. CDR1 and CDR2 from the germline V gene are MGHRA and YSYEKL. This CDR3 comprises 16 residues. CDR3 protein: CASSQGVRGGLDEQFF.

The chain links TRBV6-5 to TRBJ2-6. CDR1 MNHEY and CDR2 SVGAGI come from the germline V gene. The CDR3 sequence is 14 residues long. This CDR3 reads CASSYSGSSNVLTF.

In terms of frequency, this clonotype is medium-sized. The chain is built from TRBV7-9 and TRBJ2-7; the D gene TCRdb calls, TRBD1, cannot be checked with no DNA. Germline-derived CDR1 and CDR2 are SEHNR and FQNEAQ (reference sequence). The CDR3 contains 14 residues. The CDR3 region is CASSLEGATYEQYF.

This clonotype is deemed large by its frequency. The V call is TRBV21-1, the J call TRBJ1-5. TRBV21-1 constitutes a pseudogene. The CDR3 covers 11 residues. CDR3 loop: CANGMVQPQHF.

Frequency places this clonotype as medium-sized. The chain uses TRBV2 and TRBJ2-1; absent DNA, TCRdb's TRBD1 call cannot be checked. Germline values: CDR1 SNHLY, CDR2 FYNNEI. CDR3 size: 15 residues. CDR3: CARDRRNRGYNEQFF.

The CDR3 loop reads CATSRLAGGSTDTQYF. The chain is built from TRBV15 and TRBJ2-3; with no DNA, the TCRdb D assignment of TRBD2 cannot be verified. This CDR3 comprises 16 residues. Per the germline V gene, CDR1 is LNHNV and CDR2 is YYDKDF (reference sequence). Supplemented by reference TRBV15 and TRBJ2-3, the full variable domain reads DAMVIQNPRYQVTQFGKPVTLSCSQTLNHNVMYWYQQKSSQAPKLLFHYYDKDFNNEADTPDNFQSRRPNTSFCFLDIRSPGLGDTAMYLCATSRLAGGSTDTQYFGPGTRLTVL.

The chain links TRBV5-1 to TRBJ2-3; TCRdb indicates TRBD1, and absent DNA this call remains unverified. The length of the CDR3 is 17 residues. From germline, CDR1 is SGHRS and CDR2 YFSETQ. This CDR3 reads CASSLAQTGRVTDTQYF. Supplemented by reference TRBV5-1 and TRBJ2-3, the full variable domain reads KAGVTQTPRYLIKTRGQQVTLSCSPISGHRSVSWYQQTPGQGLQFLFEYFSETQRNKGNFPGRFSGRQFSNSRSEMNVSTLELGDSALYLCASSLAQTGRVTDTQYFGPGTRLTVL.

The chain is built from TRBV12-3 or TRBV12-4 and TRBJ1-1; the D call from TCRdb, TRBD1, cannot be confirmed without DNA. The length of the CDR3 is 13 residues. The CDR3 spells CASSLGGDTEAFF.

The chain employs TRBV5-1 and TRBJ1-1. In germline, CDR1 is SGHRS, CDR2 YFSETQ. The CDR3 length is 14 residues. The CDR3 loop reads CASSLNPENTEAFF.

The chain carries TRBV5-1 and TRBJ2-1; the TCRdb D gene call, TRBD2, has no DNA to confirm it. This CDR3 spans 16 amino acids. Germline V gives CDR1 SGHRS, CDR2 YFSETQ. This chain's CDR3 is CASSLSVGGLSNEQFF.

This clonotype is large by frequency. This chain uses TRBV2 with TRBJ1-2. CDR1 is SNHLY, CDR2 FYNNEI, per germline. The CDR3 covers 13 residues. CDR3 region: CASRDSANYGYTF.